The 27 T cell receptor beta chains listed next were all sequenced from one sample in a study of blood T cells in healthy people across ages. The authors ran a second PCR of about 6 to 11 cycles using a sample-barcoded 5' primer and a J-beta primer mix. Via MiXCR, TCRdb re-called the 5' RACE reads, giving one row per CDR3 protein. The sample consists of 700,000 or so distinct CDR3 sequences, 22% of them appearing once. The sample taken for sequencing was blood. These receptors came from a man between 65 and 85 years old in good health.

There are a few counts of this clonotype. In DNA, the CDR3 is TGTGCCAGCGCTGTGGGTATGGATACGCAGTATTTT. This gives the protein CASAVGMDTQYF. The chain links TRBV12-3 or TRBV12-4 to TRBJ2-3; D is ambiguous. V was clipped by 8 bases and J by 6 bases, with 12 bases between them. The CDR3 is 12 residues long.

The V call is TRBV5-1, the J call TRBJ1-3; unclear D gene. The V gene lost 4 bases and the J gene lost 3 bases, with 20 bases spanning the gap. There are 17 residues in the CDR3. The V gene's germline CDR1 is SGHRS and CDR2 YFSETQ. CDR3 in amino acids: CASSPGGLGSRGNTIYF. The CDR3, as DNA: TGCGCCAGCAGCCCTGGAGGTTTAGGCTCTCGTGGAAACACCATATATTTT.

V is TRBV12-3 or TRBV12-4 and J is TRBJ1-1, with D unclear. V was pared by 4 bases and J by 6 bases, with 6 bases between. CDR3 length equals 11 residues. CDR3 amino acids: CASSYGPEAFF. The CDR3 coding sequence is TGTGCCAGCAGTTACGGACCTGAAGCTTTCTTT.

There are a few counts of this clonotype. The CDR3 DNA sequence: TGCGCCAGCAGCCGGGACAAAGGAGGAGGCTACACCTTC. Translated: CASSRDKGGGYTF. This chain links TRBV5-1 with TRBJ1-2, with D perhaps matching TRBD1 (6 bases). V was trimmed by 4 bases and J by 8 bases, leaving 15 bases between them. The germline V gene encodes CDR1 SGHRS and CDR2 YFSETQ. The CDR3 is made up of 13 amino acids.

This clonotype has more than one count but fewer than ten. The CDR3 DNA reads as TGCGCCAGCAGCTTACTAAGCTGGACAAAGGATGAAAAACTGTTTTTT. This codes for CASSLLSWTKDEKLFF. The rearrangement links TRBV5-1 to TRBJ1-4; perhaps TRBD1 as D (5 bases). This CDR3 has 16 residues. The germline CDR1 and CDR2 sequences are SGHRS and YFSETQ. Trimming took 2 bases from V and 6 from J, leaving 17 bases between them.

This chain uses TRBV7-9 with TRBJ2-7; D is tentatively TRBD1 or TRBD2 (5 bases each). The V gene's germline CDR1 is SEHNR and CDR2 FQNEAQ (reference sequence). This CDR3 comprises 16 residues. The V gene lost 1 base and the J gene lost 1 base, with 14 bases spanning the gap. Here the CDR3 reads CASSLGNIGESYEQYV. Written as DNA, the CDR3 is TGTGCCAGCAGCTTAGGGAATATAGGGGAGTCCTACGAGCAGTACGTC.

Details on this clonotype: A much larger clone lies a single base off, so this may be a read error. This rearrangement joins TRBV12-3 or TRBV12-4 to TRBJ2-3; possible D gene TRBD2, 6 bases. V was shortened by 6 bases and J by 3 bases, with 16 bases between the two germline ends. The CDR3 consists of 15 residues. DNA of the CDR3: TGTGCCAGCAGACGGACTGGCGGGAAGACAGATACGCAGTATTTT. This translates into CASRRTGGKTDTQYF.

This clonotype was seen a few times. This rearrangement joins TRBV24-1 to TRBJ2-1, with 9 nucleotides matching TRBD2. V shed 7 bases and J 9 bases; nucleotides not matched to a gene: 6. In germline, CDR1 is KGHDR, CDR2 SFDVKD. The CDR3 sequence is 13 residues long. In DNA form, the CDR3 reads TGTGCCACCAGGGCTAGCGGGACGGGTGAGCAGTTCTTC. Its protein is CATRASGTGEQFF.

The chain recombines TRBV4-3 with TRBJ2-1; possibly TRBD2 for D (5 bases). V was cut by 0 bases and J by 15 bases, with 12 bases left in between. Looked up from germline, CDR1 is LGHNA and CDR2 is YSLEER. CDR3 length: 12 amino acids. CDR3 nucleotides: TGCGCCAGCAGCCAAGATCGGACTGTGAGGTTCTTC. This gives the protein CASSQDRTVRFF.

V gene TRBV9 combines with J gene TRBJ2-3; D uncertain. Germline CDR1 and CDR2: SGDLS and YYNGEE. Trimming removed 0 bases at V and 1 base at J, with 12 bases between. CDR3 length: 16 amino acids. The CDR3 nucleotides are TGTGCCAGCAGCGTAGAGGGCCCAACCCGCACAGATACGCAGTATTTT. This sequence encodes CASSVEGPTRTDTQYF.

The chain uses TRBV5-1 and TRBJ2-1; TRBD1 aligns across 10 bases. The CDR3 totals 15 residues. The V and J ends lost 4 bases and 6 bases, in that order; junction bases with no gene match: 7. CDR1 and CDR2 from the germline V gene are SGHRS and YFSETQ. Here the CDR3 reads CASSRGQGGSNEQFF. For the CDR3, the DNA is TGCGCCAGCAGCCGCGGACAGGGGGGTAGCAATGAGCAGTTCTTC.

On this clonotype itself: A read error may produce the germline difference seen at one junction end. CDR3 nucleotides: TGTGCCAGCAGTGAAGCCTTGGCTTGGGGAGACAGGTCCCCGTCGTGTTTT. Translation: CASSEALAWGDRSPSCF. This chain connects TRBV2 to TRBJ2-3; D is possibly TRBD1 (6 bases). The CDR3 covers 17 residues. The V gene's germline CDR1 is SNHLY and CDR2 FYNNEI.

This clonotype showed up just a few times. CDR3 sequence: CASSELAGGPRETQYF. The CDR3 DNA follows: TGTGCCAGCAGTGAATTAGCGGGGGGGCCGAGAGAGACCCAGTACTTC. The V and J genes are TRBV6-1 and TRBJ2-1; TRBD2 matches at 11 bases. The DNA matches TRBJ2-5 better at its end, which makes the J call doubtful. The CDR3 sequence is 16 residues long. Per the germline V gene, CDR1 is MNHNS and CDR2 is SASEGT.

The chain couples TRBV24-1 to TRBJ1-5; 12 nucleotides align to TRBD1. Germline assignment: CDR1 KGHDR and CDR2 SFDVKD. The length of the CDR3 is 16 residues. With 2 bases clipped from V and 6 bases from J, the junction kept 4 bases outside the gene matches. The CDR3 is CATSDSGTGGGQPQHF. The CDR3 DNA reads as TGTGCCACCAGTGATTCCGGGACAGGGGGCGGTCAGCCCCAGCATTTT.

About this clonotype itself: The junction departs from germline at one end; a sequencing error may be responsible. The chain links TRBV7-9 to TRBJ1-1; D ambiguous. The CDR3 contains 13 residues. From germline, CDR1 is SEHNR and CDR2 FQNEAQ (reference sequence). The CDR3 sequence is CASSFGVSTGAFF. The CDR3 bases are TGTGCCAGCAGCTTTGGCGTGAGCACTGGAGCTTTCTTT. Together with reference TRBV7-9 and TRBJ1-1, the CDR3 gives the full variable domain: DTGVSQNPRHKITKRGQNVTFRCDPISEHNRLYWYRQTLGQGPEFLTYFQNEAQLEKSRLLSDRFSAERPKGSFSTLEIQRTEQGDSAMYLCASSFGVSTGAFFGQGTRLTVV.

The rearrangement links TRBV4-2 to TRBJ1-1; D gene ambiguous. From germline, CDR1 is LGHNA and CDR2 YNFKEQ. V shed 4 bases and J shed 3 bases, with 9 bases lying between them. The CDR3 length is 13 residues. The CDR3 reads CASSLFGYTEAFF. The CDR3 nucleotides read TGTGCCAGCAGCCTATTTGGTTACACTGAAGCTTTCTTT.

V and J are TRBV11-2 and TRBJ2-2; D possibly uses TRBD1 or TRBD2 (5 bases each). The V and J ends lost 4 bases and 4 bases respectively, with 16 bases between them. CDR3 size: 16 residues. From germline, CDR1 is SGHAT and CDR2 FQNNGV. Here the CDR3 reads CASSSPWDRGTGELFF. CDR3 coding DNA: TGTGCCAGCAGCTCCCCTTGGGACCGGGGCACCGGGGAGCTGTTTTTT.

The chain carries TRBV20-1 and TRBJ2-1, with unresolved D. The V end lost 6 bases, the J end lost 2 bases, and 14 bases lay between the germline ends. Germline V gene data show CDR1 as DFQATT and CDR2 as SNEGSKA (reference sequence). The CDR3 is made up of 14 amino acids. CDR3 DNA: TGCAGTGCCCCACTACCCCCGGCCTACAATGAGCAGTTCTTC. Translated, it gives CSAPLPPAYNEQFF.

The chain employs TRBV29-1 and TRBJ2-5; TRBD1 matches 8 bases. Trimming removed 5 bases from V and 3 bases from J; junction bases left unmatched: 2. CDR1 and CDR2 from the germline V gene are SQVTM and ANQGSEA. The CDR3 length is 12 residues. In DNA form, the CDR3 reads TGCAGCGTTAAGACAGGGGAAGAGACCCAGTACTTC. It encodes CSVKTGEETQYF.

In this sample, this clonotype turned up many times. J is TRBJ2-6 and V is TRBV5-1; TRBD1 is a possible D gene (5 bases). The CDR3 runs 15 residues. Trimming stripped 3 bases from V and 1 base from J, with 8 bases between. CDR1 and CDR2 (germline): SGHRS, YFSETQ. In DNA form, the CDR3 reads TGCGCCAGCAGCTCGACAGTTTCTGGGGCCAACGTCCTGACTTTC. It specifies CASSSTVSGANVLTF. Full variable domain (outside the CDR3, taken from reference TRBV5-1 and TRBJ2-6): KAGVTQTPRYLIKTRGQQVTLSCSPISGHRSVSWYQQTPGQGLQFLFEYFSETQRNKGNFPGRFSGRQFSNSRSEMNVSTLELGDSALYLCASSSTVSGANVLTFGAGSRLTVL.

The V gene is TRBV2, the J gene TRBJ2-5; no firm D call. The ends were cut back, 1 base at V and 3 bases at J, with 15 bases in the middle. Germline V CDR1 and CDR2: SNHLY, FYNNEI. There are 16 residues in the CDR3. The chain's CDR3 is CASSEELGFGKETQYF. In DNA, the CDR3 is TGTGCCAGCAGTGAAGAGCTCGGGTTCGGTAAAGAGACCCAGTACTTC.

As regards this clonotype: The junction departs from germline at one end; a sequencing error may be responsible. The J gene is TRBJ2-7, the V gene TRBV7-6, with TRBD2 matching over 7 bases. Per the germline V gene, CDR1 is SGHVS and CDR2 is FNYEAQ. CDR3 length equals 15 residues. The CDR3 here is CASSSQSGLGYERYF. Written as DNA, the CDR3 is TGTGCCAGCAGCTCACAGAGTGGACTAGGCTACGAGCGGTACTTC.

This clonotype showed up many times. CDR3 sequence: CASSSRDISTDTQYF. The CDR3 region has the DNA TGTGCCAGCAGCTCCAGGGACATCAGCACAGATACGCAGTATTTT. The chain is built from TRBV7-2 and TRBJ2-3, with D maybe TRBD1 (6 bases). The CDR3 length is 15 residues. V was trimmed by 4 bases and J by 0 bases, leaving 11 bases between them. Germline-derived CDR1 and CDR2 are SGHTA and FQGNSA.

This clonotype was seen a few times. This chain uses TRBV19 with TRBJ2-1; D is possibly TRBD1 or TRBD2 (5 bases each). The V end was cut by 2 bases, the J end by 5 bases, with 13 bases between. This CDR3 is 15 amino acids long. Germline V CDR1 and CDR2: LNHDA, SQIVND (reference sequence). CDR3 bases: TGTGCCAGTAGTATAATAGTTGGGGGAAACAATGAGCAGTTCTTC. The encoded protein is CASSIIVGGNNEQFF.

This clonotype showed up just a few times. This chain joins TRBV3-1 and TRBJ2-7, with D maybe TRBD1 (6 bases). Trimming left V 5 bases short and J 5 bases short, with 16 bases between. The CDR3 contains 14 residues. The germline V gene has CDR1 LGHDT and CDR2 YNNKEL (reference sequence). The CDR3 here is CASSLGATTNEQYF. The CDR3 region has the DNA TGTGCCAGCAGCTTGGGGGCCACGACAAACGAGCAGTACTTC.

The CDR3 loop reads CASSEGGSWETQYF. The CDR3 coding sequence is TGTGCCAGCAGTGAGGGAGGTAGCTGGGAGACCCAGTACTTC. The chain joins TRBV12-3 or TRBV12-4 to TRBJ2-5; possibly TRBD2 for D (6 bases). The CDR3 consists of 14 residues. Trimming stripped 5 bases from V and 5 bases from J, with 15 bases between.

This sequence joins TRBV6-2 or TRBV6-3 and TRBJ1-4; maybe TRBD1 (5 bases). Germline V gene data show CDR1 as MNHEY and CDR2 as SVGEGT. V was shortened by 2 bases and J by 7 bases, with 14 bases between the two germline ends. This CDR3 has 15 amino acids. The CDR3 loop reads CASSYGGVFREKLFF. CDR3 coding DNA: TGTGCCAGCAGTTACGGAGGGGTCTTTCGTGAAAAACTGTTTTTT.